Described below is a single T cell receptor beta chain sequence and its context. The antigen remains unidentified. The data derive from a study of shared clonotypes between healthy human individuals. Study context: CD4 naive and memory got three plates each, CD8 naive two, CD8 memory one.

In the source study's methods: Junction-only immunoSEQ sequences carried no quality scores, so filtering differed. Clones were sequenced by immunoSEQ multiplex PCR, and TCRdb holds only the in-frame ones, with some missing. The V and J calls and the clone size are those of that table, but D and trimming were determined from the DNA. This table holds around 1 million clones, over 75% found once. Regarding the study as a whole: In a handful of donors, about 5% of naive CD4 clonotypes appeared in common.

Sequences were obtained from memory CD4+ T cells sorted from blood. As to subset: CD45RA-negative fraction. This receptor was taken from a man aged 18 to 35 in good health.

The CDR3 region is CASSAKGRETQYF. The CDR3 DNA follows: TGTGCCAGCAGTGCGAAGGGGCGCGAGACCCAGTACTTC. The V gene is TRBV11-2, the J gene TRBJ2-5; D perhaps matches TRBD1 (5 bases). The CDR3 spans 13 residues. CDR1 and CDR2 from the germline V gene are SGHAT and FQNNGV. Trimming took 6 bases from V and 5 from J, leaving 13 bases between them. The complete variable domain, with remaining parts taken from reference TRBV11-2 and TRBJ2-5, reads EAGVAQSPRYKIIEKRQSVAFWCNPISGHATLYWYQQILGQGPKLLIQFQNNGVVDDSQLPKDRFSAERLKGVDSTLKIQPAKLEDSAVYLCASSAKGRETQYFGPGTRLLVL.